These T cell receptor beta chains were read from a single sample in a study of T cell repertoires in cytomegalovirus infection. TCRdb called the reads again in MiXCR, with one record for every CDR3 protein. Of some 100,000 distinct CDR3 sequences listed, around 22% are singletons. Sequenced: CD8+ T cells from PBMCs. These receptors originate from a human donor in good health (CMV status not recorded). Some clones in this sample may be carry-over from other donors' samples. Each CDR3 is given with its conserved first and last residue. D genes are given only for firm matches. A clone size is listed for some rows: how often the clone was seen (once, few, many), or a class if it is expanded.

cdr3_aa: CASSLVWAARESQYF
cdr3_nt: TGTGCCAGCAGCTTAGTTTGGGCAGCTAGGGAGTCCCAGTACTTC
v_call: TRBV7-8
j_call: TRBJ2-5
clone_size: many
d_call: -
cdr3_length: 15

cdr3_aa: CSVELGTGEGTQYF
cdr3_nt: TGCAGCGTTGAGTTAGGCACCGGGGAAGGTACGCAGTATTTT
v_call: TRBV29-1
j_call: TRBJ2-3
clone_size: few
d_call: -
cdr3_length: 14

cdr3_aa: CSAPRNGYEQYF
cdr3_nt: TGCAGTGCCCCGAGGAACGGGTACGAGCAGTACTTC
v_call: TRBV20-1
j_call: TRBJ2-7
clone_size: -
d_call: -
cdr3_length: 12

cdr3_aa: CASSFRGFSYEQYF
cdr3_nt: TGTGCCAGCAGTTTTAGAGGATTCTCCTACGAGCAGTACTTC
v_call: TRBV28
j_call: TRBJ2-7
clone_size: few
d_call: -
cdr3_length: 14

cdr3_aa: CASSPETGAVYEQYF
cdr3_nt: TGTGCCAGCAGCCCCGAGACAGGGGCCGTCTACGAGCAGTACTTC
v_call: TRBV7-2
j_call: TRBJ2-7
clone_size: many
d_call: TRBD1
cdr3_length: 15

cdr3_aa: CASSYLPGQGRRHTF
cdr3_nt: TGTGCCAGCAGCTACCTACCGGGACAGGGAAGACGGCACACCTTC
v_call: TRBV7-2
j_call: TRBJ1-2
clone_size: few
d_call: TRBD1
cdr3_length: 15

cdr3_aa: CSAPRTGEVSNTEAFF
cdr3_nt: TGCAGTGCCCCCAGGACAGGGGAGGTTTCGAACACTGAAGCTTTCTTT
v_call: TRBV20-1
j_call: TRBJ1-1
clone_size: few
d_call: TRBD1
cdr3_length: 16

cdr3_aa: CASSFSGTDTQYF
cdr3_nt: TGTGCCAGCAGTTTTTCCGGGACAGATACGCAGTATTTT
v_call: TRBV12-3/TRBV12-4
j_call: TRBJ2-3
clone_size: -
d_call: -
cdr3_length: 13

cdr3_aa: CSARRREDSYGQYF
cdr3_nt: TGCAGTGCTAGAAGGCGGGAGGACTCCTACGGGCAGTACTTC
v_call: TRBV20-1
j_call: TRBJ2-7
clone_size: -
d_call: TRBD2
cdr3_length: 14

cdr3_aa: CASTFDLRTDTQYF
cdr3_nt: TGTGCCAGTACCTTCGACCTTCGCACAGATACGCAGTATTTT
v_call: TRBV19
j_call: TRBJ2-3
clone_size: -
d_call: -
cdr3_length: 14

cdr3_aa: CASSDDWGLLSGELFF
cdr3_nt: TGTGCCAGCAGCGACGACTGGGGACTACTTTCCGGGGAGCTGTTTTTT
v_call: TRBV4-2
j_call: TRBJ2-2
clone_size: once
d_call: TRBD2
cdr3_length: 16

cdr3_aa: CASSLFRGLDEQYF
cdr3_nt: TGTGCCAGCAGTTTATTCAGGGGGCTGGACGAGCAGTACTTC
v_call: TRBV28
j_call: TRBJ2-7
clone_size: many
d_call: TRBD1
cdr3_length: 14